A selection of T cell receptor beta chains follows, all from one sample in a study of blood T cell repertoires in COVID-19. The repertoire was sequenced with immunoSEQ multiplex PCR; TCRdb's copy has only in-frame clones and lacks some. The sample consists of tens of thousands of clones, less than 85% of them appearing once. Sequences were obtained from peripheral blood. The receptors come from a woman between 70 and 85 years old with acute or convalescent COVID-19. Both conserved end residues are part of each CDR3. D genes are given only for firm matches. Clone size is shown for a subset of rows, as once, few, many or a class of expanded clone.

V: TRBV5-4
size: once
length: 13
J: TRBJ1-2
D: TRBD1
CDR3: CASSLQGNYGYTF
DNA: TGTGCCAGCAGCTTACAGGGGAACTATGGCTACACCTTC

V: TRBV7-8
size: few
length: 16
J: TRBJ2-3
D: .
CDR3: CASRDFGSASTDTQYF
DNA: TGTGCCAGCAGGGATTTCGGTAGCGCTAGCACAGATACGCAGTATTTT

V: TRBV3-1/TRBV3-2
size: .
length: 12
J: TRBJ1-1
D: .
CDR3: CATQGIDTEAFF
DNA: TGTGCCACTCAGGGAATAGACACTGAAGCTTTCTTT

V: TRBV7-2
size: .
length: 16
J: TRBJ2-1
D: TRBD2
CDR3: CASSLAGTSAGNEQFF
DNA: TGTGCCAGCAGCTTAGCGGGGACTAGCGCCGGCAATGAGCAGTTCTTC

V: TRBV4-2
size: .
length: 13
J: TRBJ1-2
D: TRBD1
CDR3: CASSQDKGAVHTF
DNA: TGTGCCAGCAGCCAAGATAAGGGGGCCGTCCACACCTTC

V: TRBV18
size: few
length: 17
J: TRBJ2-7
D: TRBD1
CDR3: CASSTMGTGGAPYEQYF
DNA: TGTGCCAGCTCAACTATGGGGACAGGGGGTGCCCCCTACGAGCAGTACTTC

V: TRBV5-8
size: few
length: 17
J: TRBJ2-2
D: .
CDR3: CASSGRDTLGHTGELFF
DNA: TGTGCCAGCAGCGGCCGAGACACTTTGGGGCACACCGGGGAGCTGTTTTTT

V: TRBV6-5
size: .
length: 14
J: TRBJ2-1
D: .
CDR3: CATRKLAIGNEQFF
DNA: TGTGCCACTCGGAAGCTAGCGATCGGCAATGAGCAGTTCTTC

V: TRBV18
size: once
length: 13
J: TRBJ1-6
D: .
CDR3: CASSVQGNSPLHF
DNA: TGTGCCAGCTCGGTGCAGGGTAATTCACCCCTCCACTTT

V: TRBV11-3
size: few
length: 13
J: TRBJ1-2
D: .
CDR3: CASSLVHARGYTF
DNA: TGTGCCAGCAGCTTAGTACACGCCCGCGGCTACACCTTC

V: TRBV5-1
size: .
length: 18
J: TRBJ2-3
D: TRBD2
CDR3: CASSHPPEAGGRGDTQYF
DNA: TGCGCCAGCAGCCACCCCCCTGAAGCGGGGGGGCGAGGAGATACGCAGTATTTT

V: TRBV5-4
size: once
length: 14
J: TRBJ1-2
D: TRBD1
CDR3: CATNRGRVDYGYTF
DNA: TGTGCCACTAACAGGGGGCGCGTGGACTATGGCTACACCTTC

V: TRBV5-8
size: few
length: 15
J: TRBJ1-3
D: TRBD1
CDR3: CASSSTGGAGNTIYF
DNA: TGTGCCAGCAGCTCAACAGGGGGGGCTGGAAACACCATATATTTT

V: TRBV18
size: .
length: 14
J: TRBJ1-6
D: TRBD1
CDR3: CASSRDRGDSPLHF
DNA: TGTGCCAGCTCACGCGACAGGGGGGATTCACCCCTCCACTTT

V: TRBV7-2
size: .
length: 14
J: TRBJ1-5
D: .
CDR3: CASAVDRNTQPQHF
DNA: TGTGCCAGCGCGGTTGACAGGAACACTCAGCCCCAGCATTTT

V: TRBV4-2
size: many
length: 16
J: TRBJ1-2
D: .
CDR3: CASSQDWEGTKGGYTF
DNA: TGTGCCAGCAGCCAAGATTGGGAAGGGACAAAGGGGGGCTACACCTTC

V: TRBV6-5
size: .
length: 15
J: TRBJ2-5
D: TRBD2
CDR3: CASSAGTSVIETQYF
DNA: TGTGCCAGCAGCGCCGGGACTAGCGTGATAGAGACCCAGTACTTC

V: TRBV19
size: .
length: 14
J: TRBJ1-5
D: .
CDR3: CASSPQNPHQPQHF
DNA: TGTGCCAGTAGCCCCCAGAATCCCCACCAGCCCCAGCATTTT

V: TRBV11-3
size: .
length: 15
J: TRBJ2-3
D: TRBD1
CDR3: CASSLQGGRTDTQYF
DNA: TGTGCCAGCAGCTTACAAGGGGGCCGAACAGATACGCAGTATTTT

V: TRBV9
size: .
length: 14
J: TRBJ1-2
D: TRBD1
CDR3: CASSVSDRGYGYTF
DNA: TGTGCCAGCAGCGTATCGGACAGGGGCTATGGCTACACCTTC

V: TRBV4-3
size: .
length: 19
J: TRBJ2-3
D: .
CDR3: CASSPRINPRPGMTDTQYF
DNA: TGCGCCAGCAGCCCCCGAATTAATCCCCGACCAGGGATGACAGATACGCAGTATTTT

V: TRBV3-1/TRBV3-2
size: .
length: 15
J: TRBJ1-1
D: TRBD1
CDR3: CASSRGQGVNTEAFF
DNA: TGTGCCAGCAGCCGTGGACAGGGAGTGAACACTGAAGCTTTCTTT

V: TRBV7-9
size: .
length: 13
J: TRBJ2-4
D: TRBD1
CDR3: CASSSTGDNIQYF
DNA: TGTGCCAGCAGCTCTACAGGGGACAACATTCAGTACTTC

V: TRBV7-9
size: few
length: 16
J: TRBJ2-4
D: .
CDR3: CASSPGEGSYKNIQYF
DNA: TGTGCCAGCAGCCCAGGGGAGGGGTCTTACAAAAACATTCAGTACTTC

V: TRBV19
size: .
length: 17
J: TRBJ2-4
D: TRBD1
CDR3: CASSTPSTGVAKNIQYF
DNA: TGTGCCAGTAGTACCCCTTCGACAGGGGTCGCCAAAAACATTCAGTACTTC

V: TRBV5-6
size: .
length: 15
J: TRBJ1-2
D: TRBD1
CDR3: CASSRAGTGLYGYTF
DNA: TGTGCCAGCAGTCGCGCCGGGACAGGCCTTTATGGCTACACCTTC

V: TRBV6-2/TRBV6-3
size: once
length: 15
J: TRBJ1-1
D: .
CDR3: CASSNREGKSTEAFF
DNA: TGTGCCAGCAGTAACCGGGAAGGAAAAAGCACTGAAGCTTTCTTT

V: TRBV12-5
size: .
length: 15
J: TRBJ2-5
D: TRBD1
CDR3: CASASPTGWGETQYF
DNA: TGTGCTAGTGCCTCTCCGACAGGGTGGGGAGAGACCCAGTACTTC

V: TRBV2
size: .
length: 15
J: TRBJ2-2
D: TRBD1
CDR3: CASSEAGGRTGELFF
DNA: TGTGCCAGCAGTGAGGCAGGGGGTCGTACCGGGGAGCTGTTTTTT

V: TRBV12-3/TRBV12-4
size: .
length: 13
J: TRBJ1-2
D: .
CDR3: CASNDLGTYGYTF
DNA: TGTGCCAGCAATGATCTCGGGACTTATGGCTACACCTTC

V: TRBV7-2
size: .
length: 13
J: TRBJ1-2
D: .
CDR3: CASSLDRATGYTF
DNA: TGTGCCAGCAGCTTAGACAGGGCCACTGGCTACACCTTC

V: TRBV2
size: .
length: 12
J: TRBJ1-2
D: .
CDR3: CASSPGMNAYTF
DNA: TGTGCCAGCAGTCCCGGGATGAATGCCTACACCTTC

V: TRBV4-2
size: .
length: 14
J: TRBJ2-5
D: .
CDR3: CASSREDFQETQYF
DNA: TGTGCCAGCAGCCGGGAGGATTTCCAAGAGACCCAGTACTTC

V: TRBV12-3/TRBV12-4
size: .
length: 12
J: TRBJ1-2
D: .
CDR3: CASSLVGYGYTF
DNA: TGTGCCAGCAGTTTGGTCGGCTATGGCTACACCTTC